The 11 T cell receptor beta chains below were found in one sample sequenced in a study of blood T cell repertoires in COVID-19. TCRdb keeps only in-frame clones here, not all; method: immunoSEQ multiplex PCR. The sample includes tens of thousands of clones, around 79% of them seen just once. The sample taken for sequencing was peripheral blood. The receptor set was obtained from a human donor in a cohort sampled during active COVID-19.

J is TRBJ2-5 and V is TRBV5-1, with TRBD2 identical over 8 bases. The CDR3 contains 16 residues. The J segment lost 4 bases and the V segment lost 0 bases, leaving 8 bases of the junction unmatched. The V gene's germline CDR1 is SGHRS and CDR2 YFSETQ. The CDR3 DNA is TGCGCCAGCAGCTTGGACGCCGGGAGGGCCGCAGAGACCCAGTACTTC. This codes for CASSLDAGRAAETQYF. The whole variable domain, remainder taken from reference TRBV5-1 and TRBJ2-5, is KAGVTQTPRYLIKTRGQQVTLSCSPISGHRSVSWYQQTPGQGLQFLFEYFSETQRNKGNFPGRFSGRQFSNSRSEMNVSTLELGDSALYLCASSLDAGRAAETQYFGPGTRLLVL.

V and J are TRBV11-2 and TRBJ1-4, with D possibly being TRBD1 (5 bases). The CDR3 is 16 amino acids. V was trimmed by 5 bases and J by 0 bases, leaving 13 bases between them. Per germline, CDR1 SGHAT and CDR2 FQNNGV. Here the CDR3 DNA reads TGTGCCAGCAGCCCGCGGGGGTCGGCAACTAATGAAAAACTGTTTTTT. Translating gives CASSPRGSATNEKLFF.

This chain connects TRBV6-5 to TRBJ2-3; the D is unclear. The germline V and J ends were trimmed by 5 bases and 0 bases, with 12 bases remaining between them. Germline CDR1 reads MNHEY; CDR2 reads SVGAGI. The CDR3 is made up of 15 amino acids. This CDR3 reads CASSTEQISTDTQYF. The CDR3 DNA follows: TGTGCCAGCAGTACAGAGCAGATTAGCACAGATACGCAGTATTTT.

The gene calls are TRBV18 and TRBJ2-1, with 8 nucleotides matching TRBD2. The length of the CDR3 is 16 residues. The germline CDR1 and CDR2 sequences are KGHSH and LQKENI. The V segment lost 0 bases and the J segment 4 bases; nucleotides outside the gene matches: 5. CDR3 amino acids: CASSPPSGGRYNEQFF. CDR3 in DNA: TGTGCCAGCTCACCACCGAGCGGGGGACGATACAATGAGCAGTTCTTC.

The chain carries TRBV7-2 and TRBJ1-5; a possible D gene is TRBD1 (5 bases). The CDR3 runs to 13 residues. Germline V gene sequence: CDR1 SGHTA, CDR2 FQGNSA. Trimming cost V 4 bases and J 6 bases, with 10 bases left between them. The CDR3 DNA follows: TGTGCCAGCAGCTCCCTTCAGGGTCAGCCCCAGCATTTT. Translating gives CASSSLQGQPQHF.

The chain uses TRBV2 and TRBJ2-7; 8 nucleotides line up with TRBD1. CDR1 and CDR2 from the germline V gene are SNHLY and FYNNEI. The CDR3 spans 13 residues. Unmatched junction bases numbered 6, after V lost 5 bases and J lost 6 bases. CDR3 sequence reads: CASSPGQGGEQYF. The CDR3 DNA sequence: TGTGCCAGCAGTCCCGGACAGGGAGGCGAGCAGTACTTC.

The CDR3 bases are TGTGCCAGCAGCTACAGGGATTCGGGAAACACCATATATTTT. This codes for CASSYRDSGNTIYF. The chain links TRBV28 to TRBJ1-3; D might be TRBD1 (6 bases). V dropped 6 bases and J dropped 4 bases, with 13 bases sitting between them. The CDR3 extends over 14 amino acids. Per the germline V gene, CDR1 is MDHEN and CDR2 is SYDVKM.

This rearrangement joins TRBV29-1 to TRBJ2-3; TRBD2 might be the D (5 bases). The CDR3 totals 12 residues. Trimming removed 1 base at V and 4 bases at J, with 6 bases between. Germline CDR1 reads SQVTM; CDR2 reads ANQGSEA. This CDR3 reads CSVEVLADTQYF. DNA of the CDR3: TGCAGCGTTGAAGTACTAGCAGATACGCAGTATTTT.

This clone was recorded a few times. The chain uses TRBV4-2 and TRBJ2-1; 8 bases line up with TRBD2. The V gene end was trimmed by 0 bases and the J gene end by 1 base; junction bases not matched to a gene: 5. This CDR3 comprises 17 residues. The germline V gene encodes CDR1 LGHNA and CDR2 YNFKEQ. CDR3 loop: CASSQDWAGGSYNEQFF. The DNA for the CDR3 is TGTGCCAGCAGCCAAGATTGGGCGGGAGGATCCTACAATGAGCAGTTCTTC.

V usage is TRBV18 and J usage is TRBJ2-7; 10 bases are shared with TRBD2. The germline V gene encodes CDR1 KGHSH and CDR2 LQKENI. J lost 2 bases, V lost 6 bases, and 7 bases had no gene match. The CDR3 spans 15 residues. The CDR3 DNA reads as TGTGCCAGCTCCCCAATAGCGGGAGGACCCTACGAGCAGTACTTC. As protein: CASSPIAGGPYEQYF.

The chain joins TRBV28 to TRBJ2-5; tentatively, D is TRBD1 (6 bases). The CDR3 contains 15 residues. The germline V and J ends were trimmed by 6 bases and 0 bases, with 14 bases remaining between them. The germline CDR1 and CDR2 sequences are MDHEN and SYDVKM. The CDR3 reads CASSWTDTNQETQYF. The CDR3, as DNA: TGTGCCAGCAGCTGGACAGACACCAACCAAGAGACCCAGTACTTC.